The 3 T cell receptor beta chains below were found in one sample sequenced in a study of blood T cells in healthy people across ages. Next came a second PCR, run for about 6 to 11 cycles, which used a sample-barcoded 5' primer along with a J-beta primer mix. MiXCR, applied by TCRdb to the 5' RACE reads, yields one record per CDR3 protein. The table has 550,000 to 700,000 distinct CDR3 sequences, roughly a quarter seen once. Input material: blood. The receptor set was obtained from a woman aged 70-85 years in good health.

This clonotype has more than one count but fewer than ten. The gene calls are TRBV20-1 and TRBJ1-2, with a possible D match to TRBD1 (6 bases). CDR3 length: 14 residues. The V and J ends lost 6 bases and 4 bases respectively, with 18 bases between them. From germline, CDR1 is DFQATT and CDR2 SNEGSKA (reference sequence). CDR3 sequence (DNA): TGCAGTGCCTCTGCCGGGGCGGACAGCTATGGCTACACCTTC. Encoded protein: CSASAGADSYGYTF.

In its sample, this clonotype was seen many times. The chain uses TRBV29-1 and TRBJ1-3; D remains unclear. The CDR3 covers 13 residues. Trimming left V 4 bases short and J 0 bases short, with 7 bases between. Germline-derived CDR1 and CDR2 are SQVTM and ANQGSEA. CDR3 in amino acids: CSVVGSSGNTIYF. CDR3 DNA sequence: TGCAGCGTTGTCGGAAGCTCTGGAAACACCATATATTTT.

This clonotype was found once. The genes are TRBV7-2 and TRBJ1-2, with D possibly matching TRBD1 (6 bases). Germline lookup yields CDR1 SGHTA and CDR2 FQGNSA. The CDR3 has 15 amino acids. V dropped 5 bases and J dropped 5 bases, with 18 bases sitting between them. CDR3 sequence: CASSPRAGQLYGYTF. In DNA, the CDR3 is TGTGCCAGCAGCCCTAGAGCCGGACAGCTATATGGCTACACCTTC.